The clone carrying this T cell receptor (beta chain) was seen more than once but under ten times. Its antigen is undetermined. Amplification targeted TCR beta CDR3 regions from RNA transcripts. The study used the HTBI primer set for a first-round RT-PCR of the TCR CDR3. TCRdb reanalysed the multiplex PCR reads using MiXCR and keeps one entry per CDR3 protein. The data hold around 420,000 distinct CDR3 sequences, with roughly 15% observed a single time. The data were obtained in a study of T cells in Graves' hyperthyroidism and ophthalmopathy. Study outcomes and limitations: Most clonotypes that expanded in the thyroid above 0.001 also showed up in blood.

CDR3 length: 17 residues. Germline CDR1 and CDR2: SGHTA and FQGNSA. The chain couples TRBV7-2 to TRBJ2-3; the D gene is possibly TRBD1 (5 bases). The closer fit of TRBJ1-5 to the DNA end suggests the J call may be wrong. The sample comprised blood. The receptor comes from a woman aged 18-35 years with Graves' hyperthyroidism. CDR3 bases: TGTGCCAGCAGCTTAGCGCTAAGGGGAGCAAGCACAGATACGCAGCATTTT. This codes for CASSLALRGASTDTQHF.